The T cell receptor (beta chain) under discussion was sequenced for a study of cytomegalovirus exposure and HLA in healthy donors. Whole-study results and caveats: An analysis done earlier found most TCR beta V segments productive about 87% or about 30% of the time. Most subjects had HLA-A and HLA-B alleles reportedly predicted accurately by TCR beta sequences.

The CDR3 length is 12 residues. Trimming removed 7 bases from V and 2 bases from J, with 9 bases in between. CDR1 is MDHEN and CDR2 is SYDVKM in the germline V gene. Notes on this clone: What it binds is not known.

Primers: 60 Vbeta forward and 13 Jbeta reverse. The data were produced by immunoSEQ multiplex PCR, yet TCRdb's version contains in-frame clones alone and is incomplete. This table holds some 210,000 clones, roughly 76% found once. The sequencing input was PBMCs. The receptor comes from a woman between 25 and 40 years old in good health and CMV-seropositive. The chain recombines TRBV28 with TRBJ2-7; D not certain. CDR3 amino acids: CASTTPPYEQYF. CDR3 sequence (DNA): TGTGCCAGCACCACACCCCCCTACGAGCAGTACTTC.